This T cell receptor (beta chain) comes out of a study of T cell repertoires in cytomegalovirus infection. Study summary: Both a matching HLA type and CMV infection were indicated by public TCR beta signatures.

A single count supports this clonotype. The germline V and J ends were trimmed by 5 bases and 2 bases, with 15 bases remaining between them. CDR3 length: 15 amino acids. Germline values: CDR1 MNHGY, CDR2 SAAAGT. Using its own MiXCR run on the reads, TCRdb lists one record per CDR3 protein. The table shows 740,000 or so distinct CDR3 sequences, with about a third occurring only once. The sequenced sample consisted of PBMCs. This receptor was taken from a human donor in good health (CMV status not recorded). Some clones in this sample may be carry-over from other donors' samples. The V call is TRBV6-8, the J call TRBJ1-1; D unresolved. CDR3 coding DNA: TGTGCCAGCAGTAGAAACCATGACGGAAACACTGAAGCTTTCTTT. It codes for CASSRNHDGNTEAFF.